The 18 T cell receptor beta chains below come from one sample, sequenced in a study of blood T cell repertoires in COVID-19. Profiled with immunoSEQ multiplex PCR; TCRdb holds only in-frame clones, not every one. Of 35,000 to 55,000 clones in the sample, roughly 88% were seen once. The sample was peripheral blood. The receptors were sampled from a man aged 55 to 70 with active COVID-19.

This clone has more than one count but fewer than ten. The chain combines TRBV2 with TRBJ1-1; 8 nucleotides match TRBD1. J lost 3 bases, V lost 6 bases, and 6 bases had no gene match. Per the germline V gene, CDR1 is SNHLY and CDR2 is FYNNEI. This CDR3 comprises 14 residues. Here the CDR3 DNA reads TGTGCCAGCAGGTCGGACAGGGTGGACACTGAAGCTTTCTTT. Its protein is CASRSDRVDTEAFF.

The chain links TRBV19 to TRBJ1-2, with a tentative D call TRBD1 (6 bases). The CDR3 length is 15 residues. The germline V gene has CDR1 LNHDA and CDR2 SQIVND (reference sequence). Trimming pared 0 bases from V and 4 bases from J, leaving 12 bases between. The CDR3 region has the DNA TGTGCCAGTAGTATAGACTGGCCAGGGGTCTATGGCTACACCTTC. This sequence encodes CASSIDWPGVYGYTF. Full variable domain (rest looked up from reference TRBV19 and TRBJ1-2): DGGITQSPKYLFRKEGQNVTLSCEQNLNHDAMYWYRQDPGQGLRLIYYSQIVNDFQKGDIAEGYSVSREKKESFPLTVTSAQKNPTAFYLCASSIDWPGVYGYTFGSGTRLTVV.

The chain employs TRBV29-1 and TRBJ1-1, with 7 bases that match TRBD1. Losses at the gene ends were 7 bases for V and 5 bases for J; bases not matched to a gene: 7. The V gene's germline CDR1 is SQVTM and CDR2 ANQGSEA. The CDR3 loop spans 12 amino acids. CDR3 DNA sequence: TGCAGCGCGTGGGACAGCGGGACTGAAGCTTTCTTT. Its protein is CSAWDSGTEAFF.

This clone was seen only once. The V gene is TRBV6-5, the J gene TRBJ1-2; maybe TRBD1 (6 bases). V was clipped by 7 bases and J by 6 bases, with 15 bases between them. Germline loops: CDR1 MNHEY, CDR2 SVGAGI. The CDR3 spans 13 residues. The CDR3: CASTPRGANGYTF. The CDR3 nucleotides are TGTGCCAGCACTCCCCGGGGGGCCAATGGCTACACCTTC.

The chain carries TRBV6-2 or TRBV6-3 and TRBJ1-1, with D uncertain. The CDR3 totals 15 residues. Trimming stripped 2 bases from V and 0 bases from J, with 10 bases between. From germline, CDR1 is MNHEY and CDR2 SVGEGT. CDR3 amino acids: CASSYSGPMNTEAFF. In DNA, the CDR3 is TGTGCCAGCAGTTACAGTGGCCCAATGAACACTGAAGCTTTCTTT.

The V call is TRBV5-3, the J call TRBJ2-2, with 14 bases lining up with TRBD2. TRBV5-3 is noted as an ORF with a role that remains uncertain. This CDR3 contains 21 residues. V was clipped by 2 bases and J by 5 bases; unmatched bases: 17. CDR3 residues: CARSLSVCGLAGGRRTGELFF. CDR3 nucleotide sequence: TGTGCCAGAAGCTTATCCGTCTGCGGACTAGCGGGAGGAAGAAGGACCGGGGAGCTGTTTTTT.

The rearrangement joins TRBV24-1 to TRBJ1-2, with 7 bases matching TRBD1. The CDR3 spans 15 residues. Unmatched junction bases numbered 5, after V lost 4 bases and J lost 1 base. Germline CDR1 reads KGHDR; CDR2 reads SFDVKD. The CDR3 DNA reads TGTGCCACCAGTGACCCCCGACAGGGTAACTATGGCTACACCTTC. Encoded protein: CATSDPRQGNYGYTF.

The chain is built from TRBV18 and TRBJ2-5; D gene uncertain. Trimming removed 3 bases from V and 9 bases from J, with 17 bases in between. This CDR3 has 14 residues. The V gene's germline CDR1 is KGHSH and CDR2 LQKENI. The CDR3 DNA sequence: TGTGCCAGCTCACCGGTCACTCCTCCCGAGTCCCAGTACTTC. Amino acid sequence: CASSPVTPPESQYF.

This chain joins TRBV11-2 and TRBJ2-3; D is possibly TRBD2 (5 bases). Trimming left V 0 bases short and J 8 bases short, with 12 bases between. Germline V gene data show CDR1 as SGHAT and CDR2 as FQNNGV. The CDR3 sequence is 14 residues long. Here the CDR3 reads CASSLDGSSGTQYF. The CDR3 region has the DNA TGTGCCAGCAGCTTAGATGGGTCGAGCGGTACGCAGTATTTT.

The chain employs TRBV4-2 and TRBJ1-4, with 7 bases matching TRBD1. This CDR3 is built from 16 residues. J lost 8 bases, V lost 0 bases, and 9 bases had no gene match. In germline, CDR1 is LGHNA, CDR2 YNFKEQ. The CDR3, as DNA: TGTGCCAGCAGCCAAGATTGGGCAGGGGGGAGGGAAAAACTGTTTTTT. Translated: CASSQDWAGGREKLFF.

The chain employs TRBV3-1 (or the pseudogene TRBV3-2) and TRBJ2-2; 14 bases line up with TRBD2. This CDR3 has 18 residues. V lost 6 bases and J lost 4; bases outside the gene matches: 10. Germline CDR1 LGHDT, CDR2 YNNKEL (reference sequence). The CDR3 protein is CASSLTGLAGGSTGELFF. Here the CDR3 DNA reads TGTGCCAGCAGTCTCACCGGACTAGCGGGAGGAAGCACCGGGGAGCTGTTTTTT.

V and J are TRBV19 and TRBJ1-5; no clear D gene. The CDR3 is made up of 11 amino acids. Trimming left V 9 bases short and J 6 bases short, with 9 bases between. From germline, CDR1 is LNHDA and CDR2 SQIVND (reference sequence). CDR3 DNA sequence: TGTGCCAGCGGTAAAATTCAGCCCCAGCATTTT. Protein: CASGKIQPQHF.

The CDR3 sequence is CASSVAGSAEAFF. The CDR3 DNA reads TGTGCCAGCAGCGTAGCGGGAAGCGCTGAAGCTTTCTTT. The V call is TRBV9, the J call TRBJ1-1; D gene uncertain. Trimming shortened V by 0 bases and J by 6 bases, and 9 bases separated the two germline ends. Germline CDR1 SGDLS, CDR2 YYNGEE. This CDR3 spans 13 amino acids.

The rearrangement links TRBV5-1 to TRBJ2-2, with D perhaps matching TRBD1 (5 bases). This CDR3 is built from 14 residues. Germline V gene sequence: CDR1 SGHRS, CDR2 YFSETQ. V dropped 4 bases and J dropped 1 base, with 8 bases sitting between them. The CDR3 protein is CASSIDRNTGELFF. The CDR3 region has the DNA TGCGCCAGCAGCATAGACAGGAACACCGGGGAGCTGTTTTTT.

The chain uses TRBV6-5 and TRBJ1-1; 9 bases map to TRBD1. CDR1 is MNHEY and CDR2 is SVGAGI in the germline V gene. The CDR3 covers 16 residues. Germline trimming cut 4 bases from V and 2 bases from J; bases unmatched to any gene: 8. The CDR3 nucleotides are TGTGCCAGCAGTTCTCACTTGACAGGGGGAAACACTGAAGCTTTCTTT. Its translation: CASSSHLTGGNTEAFF.

The rearrangement uses TRBV4-1 and TRBJ2-1; maybe TRBD2 (6 bases). Looked up from germline, CDR1 is MGHRA and CDR2 is YSYEKL. Trimming pared 4 bases from V and 7 bases from J, leaving 17 bases between. The CDR3 is made up of 15 amino acids. The CDR3 DNA sequence: TGCGCCAGCAGCCTCCGTGTTGCTAGCGAAAATGAGCAGTTCTTC. This translates into CASSLRVASENEQFF.

The genes are TRBV27 and TRBJ2-7; 16 bases fit TRBD2. The CDR3 contains 18 residues. V gave up 0 bases and J gave up 6 bases; unmatched junction bases: 8. CDR1 is MNHEY, CDR2 SMNVEV, per germline (reference sequence). CDR3 DNA: TGTGCCAGCAGTTTATCCTCGGGACTAGCGGGAGGGCGGGTCGAGCAGTACTTC. Residues: CASSLSSGLAGGRVEQYF.

The chain has TRBV3-1 (or the pseudogene TRBV3-2) and TRBJ1-3; TRBD1 agrees at 7 bases. The CDR3 is made up of 14 amino acids. V dropped 4 bases and J dropped 8; count of bases not matched to a gene: 8. CDR1 LGHDT and CDR2 YNNKEL come from the germline V gene (reference sequence). CDR3 loop: CASSPRDSRDTIYF. The CDR3, as DNA: TGTGCCAGCAGCCCCCGGGACAGTCGGGACACCATATATTTT.